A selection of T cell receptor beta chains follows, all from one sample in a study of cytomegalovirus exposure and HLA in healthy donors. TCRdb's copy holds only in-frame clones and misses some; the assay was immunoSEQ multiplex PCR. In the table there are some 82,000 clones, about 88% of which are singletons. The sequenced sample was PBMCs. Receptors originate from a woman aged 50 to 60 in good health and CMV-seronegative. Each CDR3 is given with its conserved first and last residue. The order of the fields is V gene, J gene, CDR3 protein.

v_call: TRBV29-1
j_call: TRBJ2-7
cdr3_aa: CSSTSGVEQYF

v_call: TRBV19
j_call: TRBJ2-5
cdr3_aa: CASSIYGTGGRQETQYF

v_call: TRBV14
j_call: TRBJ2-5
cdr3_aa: CASSQMTGRDQETQYF

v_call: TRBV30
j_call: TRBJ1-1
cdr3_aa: CAWDRGVTEAFF

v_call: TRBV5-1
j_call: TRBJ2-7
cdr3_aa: CASSSLAGASYEQYF

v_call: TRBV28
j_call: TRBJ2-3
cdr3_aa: CASSRLGQGDTQYF

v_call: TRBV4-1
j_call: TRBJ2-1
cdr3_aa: CASSQDPEAGEGSGSYNEQFF

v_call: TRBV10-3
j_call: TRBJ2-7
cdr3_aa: CAISREAYEQYF

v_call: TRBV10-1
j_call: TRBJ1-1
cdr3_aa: CASSDRGRTEAFF

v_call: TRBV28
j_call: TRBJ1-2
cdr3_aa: CASSFGGQGYGYTF

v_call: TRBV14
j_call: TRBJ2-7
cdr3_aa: CASSPQTGAYEQYF

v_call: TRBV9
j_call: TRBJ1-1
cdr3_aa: CASSVGGVNTEAFF

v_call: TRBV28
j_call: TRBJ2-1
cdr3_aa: CASRGGAVGEQFF

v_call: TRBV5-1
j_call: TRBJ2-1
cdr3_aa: CASSIHNPGNNEQFF

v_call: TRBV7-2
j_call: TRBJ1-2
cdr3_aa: CASSSRDRDNYGYTF

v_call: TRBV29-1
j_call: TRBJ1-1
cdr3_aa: CSVAQGARGNTEAFF

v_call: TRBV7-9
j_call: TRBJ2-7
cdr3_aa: CASSLIRRGHYEQYF

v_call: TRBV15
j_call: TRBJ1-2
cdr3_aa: CATSRGGQYGYTF

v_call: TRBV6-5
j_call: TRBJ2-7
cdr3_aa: CASSQGTASEQYF

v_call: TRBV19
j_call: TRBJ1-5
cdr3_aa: CASREGGNQPQHF

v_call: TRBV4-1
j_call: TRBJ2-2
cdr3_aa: CASSPRTGGLLNTGELFF

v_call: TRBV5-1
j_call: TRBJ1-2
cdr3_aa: CASSPGTENDYTF

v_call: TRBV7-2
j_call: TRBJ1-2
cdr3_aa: CASSLRQGGGYTF

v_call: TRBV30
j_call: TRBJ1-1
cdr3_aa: CAWGDGYTEAFF

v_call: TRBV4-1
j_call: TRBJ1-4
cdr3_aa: CASSHQWTGDEKLFF

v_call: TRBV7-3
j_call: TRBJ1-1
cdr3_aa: CASSQGTQGVPFF

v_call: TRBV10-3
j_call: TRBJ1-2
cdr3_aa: CAISEGGGYGYTF

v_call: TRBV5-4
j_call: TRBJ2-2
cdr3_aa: CASSPAGGRADTGELFF

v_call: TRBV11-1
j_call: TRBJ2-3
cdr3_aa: CASSPFGSTDTQYF

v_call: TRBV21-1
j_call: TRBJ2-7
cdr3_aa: CASSRWPRSYEQYF

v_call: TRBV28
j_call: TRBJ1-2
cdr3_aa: CASSTGTGGALNVPYTF

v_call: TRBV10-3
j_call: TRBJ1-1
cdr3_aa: CAISGPGMNTEAFF

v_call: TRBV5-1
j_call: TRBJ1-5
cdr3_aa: CASSPGGRDQPQHF

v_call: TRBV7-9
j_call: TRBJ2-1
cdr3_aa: CASSLAGGIYEQFF

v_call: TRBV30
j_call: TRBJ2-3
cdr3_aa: CAWSGERGTTDTQYF

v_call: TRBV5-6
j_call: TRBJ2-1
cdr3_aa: CASSTGQGIYNEQFF

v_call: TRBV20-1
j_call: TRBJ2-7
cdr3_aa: CSATPTGEQYF

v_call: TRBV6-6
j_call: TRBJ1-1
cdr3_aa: CASSRDTEAFF

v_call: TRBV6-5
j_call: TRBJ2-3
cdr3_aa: CASSYQGATVTDTQYF

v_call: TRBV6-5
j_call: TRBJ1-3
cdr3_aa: CASSYSVGGSGNTIYF

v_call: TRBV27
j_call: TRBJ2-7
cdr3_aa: CASRWTGNQYEQYF

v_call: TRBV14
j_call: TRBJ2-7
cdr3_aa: CASSRNLGAEQYF

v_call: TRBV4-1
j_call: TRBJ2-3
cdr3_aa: CASSQVLAGITDTQYF

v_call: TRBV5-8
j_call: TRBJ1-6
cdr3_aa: CASSSGTGLYSPLHF

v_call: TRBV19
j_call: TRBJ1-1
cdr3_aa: CASSIAGQSNTEAFF

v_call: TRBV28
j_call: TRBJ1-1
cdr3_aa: CASSSLGHLNTEAFF

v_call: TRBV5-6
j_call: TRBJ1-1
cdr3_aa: CASSYGQGVVNTEAFF

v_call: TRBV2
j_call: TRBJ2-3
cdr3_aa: CASSDSRVTDTQYF

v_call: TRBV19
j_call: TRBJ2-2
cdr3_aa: CASSISGLTGELFF

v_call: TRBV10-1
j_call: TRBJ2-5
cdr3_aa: CASSDGLETQYF

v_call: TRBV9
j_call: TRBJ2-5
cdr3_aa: CASSGSGGPQETQYF

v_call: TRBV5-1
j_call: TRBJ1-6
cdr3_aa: CASSLIRAGSNSPLHF

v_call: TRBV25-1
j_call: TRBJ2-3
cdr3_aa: CASEGQQFTDTQYF